These 21 T cell receptor beta chains share one sample of origin, sequenced in a study of post-analysis software for immune sequencing data. Their antigens remain unidentified. Notes on the study in general: Five or six TRBV segments, including TRBV5-6, TRBV5-1 and TRBV20-1, were more frequent in patients than controls.

Included in the TCR beta cDNA libraries were unique molecular identifiers. Via MiXCR, TCRdb re-called the PCR reads, giving one row per CDR3 protein. The sample lists some 690,000 distinct CDR3 sequences, around 27% occurring once. The sequenced sample was blood. The receptors here all came from a girl aged 5-17 years with multiple sclerosis.

This clonotype has a handful of counts. V and J are TRBV28 and TRBJ2-2; maybe TRBD2 (7 bases). Germline CDR1 and CDR2: MDHEN and SYDVKM. V was clipped by 4 bases and J by 3 bases, with 15 bases between them. The CDR3 covers 16 residues. The CDR3, as DNA: TGTGCCAGCAGTTCGGGCGGGGGCGTAGACACCGGGGAGCTGTTTTTT. Translation gives CASSSGGGVDTGELFF.

This clonotype was observed a handful of times. The chain recombines TRBV6-6 with TRBJ2-1; either TRBD1 or TRBD2 may supply D (6 bases each). The CDR3 contains 12 residues. V lost 5 bases and J lost 8, with 10 bases in between. Per the germline V gene, CDR1 is MNHNY and CDR2 is SVGAGI (reference sequence). The DNA for the CDR3 is TGTGCCAGCAGTGCCGGGGGCCATGAGCAGTTCTTC. Encoded protein: CASSAGGHEQFF.

V and J are TRBV6-1 and TRBJ2-6; D uncertain. The germline V gene encodes CDR1 MNHNS and CDR2 SASEGT. V was cut by 1 base and J by 2 bases, with 6 bases left in between. There are 15 residues in the CDR3. The CDR3 sequence: CASSEGGTGANVLTF. CDR3 coding DNA: TGTGCCAGCAGTGAAGGGGGTACTGGGGCCAACGTCCTGACTTTC.

The V gene is TRBV27, the J gene TRBJ1-1; the match to TRBD1 covers 7 bases. V dropped 5 bases and J dropped 5; count of bases not matched to a gene: 2. The CDR3 runs 12 residues. Germline CDR1 is MNHEY and CDR2 is SMNVEV (reference sequence). CDR3 amino acids: CASSQGQTEAFF. In DNA, the CDR3 is TGTGCCAGCAGTCAGGGACAGACTGAAGCTTTCTTT.

This chain uses TRBV27 with TRBJ2-3, with 7 bases fitting TRBD2. The germline gives CDR1 MNHEY, CDR2 SMNVEV (reference sequence). This CDR3 has 15 amino acids. The V gene end was trimmed by 4 bases and the J gene end by 0 bases; junction bases not matched to a gene: 4. The CDR3 is CASSSQRGSTDTQYF. The DNA of the CDR3 is TGTGCCAGCAGTTCCCAGCGGGGTAGCACAGATACGCAGTATTTT.

This clonotype occurred a few times. The genes are TRBV7-2 and TRBJ2-4; the D gene is possibly TRBD2 (5 bases). Trimming shortened V by 4 bases and J by 7 bases, and 14 bases separated the two germline ends. CDR3 size: 14 residues. The germline CDR1 and CDR2 sequences are SGHTA and FQGNSA. CDR3 amino acids: CASSSPKTGNIQYF. The CDR3 coding sequence is TGTGCCAGCAGCTCACCAAAAACGGGGAACATTCAGTACTTC.

This rearrangement joins TRBV3-1 to TRBJ2-7; 11 nucleotides line up with TRBD2. This CDR3 region has 15 residues. The V segment lost 4 bases and the J segment 7 bases; nucleotides outside the gene matches: 9. Germline V lookup: CDR1 LGHDT, CDR2 YNNKEL (reference sequence). CDR3 residues: CASSLPGLAANEQYF. The CDR3 nucleotides read TGTGCCAGCAGCCTACCGGGACTAGCGGCAAATGAGCAGTACTTC.

This chain links TRBV6-1 with TRBJ2-3; 10 nucleotides match TRBD2. V was clipped by 11 bases and J by 4 bases; unmatched bases: 21. This CDR3 region has 18 residues. CDR1 is MNHNS, CDR2 SASEGT, per germline. The CDR3 region has the DNA TGTGCCGGGGTGAGGACCGTTCTAGCGGGAGCGATATCAGATACGCAGTATTTT. Translated, it gives CAGVRTVLAGAISDTQYF.

This chain connects TRBV6-5 to TRBJ2-7; 9 bases align to TRBD2. V was clipped by 3 bases and J by 3 bases; unmatched bases: 6. The CDR3 covers 15 residues. Germline loops: CDR1 MNHEY, CDR2 SVGAGI. CDR3 residues: CASSYGAGGIYEQYF. Here the CDR3 DNA reads TGTGCCAGCAGTTATGGGGCGGGGGGGATCTACGAGCAGTACTTC.

This chain uses TRBV3-1 with TRBJ1-1, with TRBD1 as a possible D gene (6 bases). CDR1 is LGHDT, CDR2 YNNKEL, per germline (reference sequence). CDR3 length: 14 amino acids. V was clipped by 8 bases and J by 4 bases, with 17 bases between them. Here the CDR3 reads CASQRAGGTTEAFF. The DNA of the CDR3 is TGTGCCAGCCAAAGGGCGGGGGGCACCACTGAAGCTTTCTTT.

This clonotype was counted a few times. The chain is built from TRBV27 and TRBJ2-7, with 10 bases identical to TRBD1. The V gene's germline CDR1 is MNHEY and CDR2 SMNVEV (reference sequence). CDR3 length: 15 residues. With V trimmed by 5 bases and J by 5 bases, 9 bases remained unmatched. This chain's CDR3 is CASSRRQGALDEQYF. CDR3 nucleotides: TGTGCCAGCAGTAGGCGACAGGGGGCTTTAGACGAGCAGTACTTC.

This chain uses TRBV4-3 with TRBJ2-5; 8 bases fit TRBD1. CDR1 is LGHNA, CDR2 YSLEER, per germline. This CDR3 has 16 amino acids. Germline trimming cut 0 bases from V and 1 base from J; bases unmatched to any gene: 4. The CDR3 DNA reads TGCGCCAGCAGCCAAGATCCAGGGGGCCTCCAAGAGACCCAGTACTTC. Its protein is CASSQDPGGLQETQYF.

V is TRBV29-1 and J is TRBJ2-7, with 8 bases lining up with TRBD2. The CDR3 runs 16 residues. Trimming cost V 3 bases and J 0 bases; bases outside gene matches: 10. Germline lookup yields CDR1 SQVTM and CDR2 ANQGSEA. The DNA for the CDR3 is TGCAGCGTTGAGGCTCGCGGGAGGTTCAGCTCCTACGAGCAGTACTTC. Translated, it gives CSVEARGRFSSYEQYF.

The J gene is TRBJ2-2, the V gene TRBV7-8; no definite D call. The CDR3 is 14 amino acids. V lost 2 bases, J lost 0 bases, and 4 bases lay in between. CDR1 and CDR2 from the germline V gene are SGHVS and FQNEAQ. The CDR3 bases are TGTGCCAGCAGCTTAATTTCGAACACCGGGGAGCTGTTTTTT. Amino acids: CASSLISNTGELFF.

This clonotype was seen more than once but under ten times. This sequence joins TRBV20-1 and TRBJ2-1, with 10 bases lining up with TRBD2. The CDR3 consists of 15 residues. Trimming cost V 5 bases and J 2 bases; bases outside gene matches: 6. Per germline, CDR1 DFQATT and CDR2 SNEGSKA (reference sequence). The CDR3 here is CSARPLAGTYNEQFF. The CDR3 DNA sequence: TGCAGTGCTCGTCCACTAGCGGGAACCTACAATGAGCAGTTCTTC.

Many counts were recorded for this clonotype. This rearrangement joins TRBV7-6 to TRBJ2-7; possible D gene TRBD2, 6 bases. The CDR3 is 14 residues long. V was trimmed by 0 bases and J by 7 bases, leaving 13 bases between them. Germline CDR1 reads SGHVS; CDR2 reads FNYEAQ. The CDR3 coding sequence is TGTGCCAGCAGCTTAGCCAGGGCAGGGAGGGAGCAGTACTTC. Amino acid sequence: CASSLARAGREQYF.

This clonotype was counted between two and nine times. One junction end does not reproduce the germline sequence, and a read error may be involved. The rearrangement links TRBV5-1 to TRBJ2-5, with 7 bases fitting TRBD1. The CDR3 loop spans 15 amino acids. CDR1 and CDR2 (germline): SGHRS, YFSETQ. The CDR3 bases are TGTGCCAGCAGCTATTGGACAGGAGGCGGGGAGACCCAGTACTTC. The encoded protein is CASSYWTGGGETQYF.

This clonotype was recorded once. V and J are TRBV4-2 and TRBJ1-6; D perhaps matches TRBD1 (5 bases). CDR1 is LGHNA and CDR2 is YNFKEQ in the germline V gene. Trimming took 2 bases from V and 10 from J, leaving 18 bases between them. This CDR3 region has 16 residues. The CDR3 is CASSQRDGGGTSPLHF. The DNA for the CDR3 is TGTGCCAGCAGCCAAAGGGACGGCGGAGGAACATCACCCCTCCACTTT.

This clonotype has only a few counts. This chain connects TRBV28 to TRBJ2-4, with a tentative D call TRBD1 (5 bases). The J call is in doubt because the DNA end fits TRBJ2-7 better. The CDR3 consists of 14 residues. Germline CDR1 is MDHEN and CDR2 is SYDVKM. CDR3 in amino acids: CASSTRQTLGEQYF. The CDR3 DNA follows: TGTGCCAGCAGCACCAGACAGACGTTGGGCGAGCAGTACTTC.

This clonotype was counted a few times. The chain couples TRBV20-1 to TRBJ1-1; no firm D call. The CDR3 has 14 residues. V shed 2 bases and J shed 0 bases, with 10 bases lying between them. Germline V lookup: CDR1 DFQATT, CDR2 SNEGSKA (reference sequence). CDR3 region: CSARWGGMNTEAFF. CDR3 coding DNA: TGCAGTGCTAGATGGGGAGGGATGAACACTGAAGCTTTCTTT.

J is TRBJ2-1 and V is TRBV7-2; the D gene could be TRBD1 or TRBD2 (6 bases each). Trimming cost V 5 bases and J 15 bases, with 14 bases left between them. Looked up from germline, CDR1 is SGHTA and CDR2 is FQGNSA. The CDR3 length is 11 residues. This CDR3 reads CASSPEGGGFF. CDR3 bases: TGTGCCAGCAGCCCCGAGGGGGGTGGGTTCTTC.